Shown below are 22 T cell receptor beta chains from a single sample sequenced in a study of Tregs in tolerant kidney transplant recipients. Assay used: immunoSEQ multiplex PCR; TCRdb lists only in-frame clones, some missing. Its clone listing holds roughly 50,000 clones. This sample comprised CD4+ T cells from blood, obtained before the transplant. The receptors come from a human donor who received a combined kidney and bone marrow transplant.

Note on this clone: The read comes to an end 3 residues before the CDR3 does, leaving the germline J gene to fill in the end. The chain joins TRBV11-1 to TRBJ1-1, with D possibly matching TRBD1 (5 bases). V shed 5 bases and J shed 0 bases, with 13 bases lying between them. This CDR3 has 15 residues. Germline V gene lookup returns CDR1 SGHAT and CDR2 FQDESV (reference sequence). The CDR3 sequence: CASSPRGLMNTEAFF. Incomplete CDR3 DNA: TGTGCCAGCAGCCCAAGGGGACTCATGAACACTGAA.

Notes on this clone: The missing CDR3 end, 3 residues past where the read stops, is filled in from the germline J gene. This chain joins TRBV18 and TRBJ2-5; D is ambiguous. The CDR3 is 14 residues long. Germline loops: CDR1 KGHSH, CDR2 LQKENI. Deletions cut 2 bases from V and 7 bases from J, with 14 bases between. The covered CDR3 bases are TGTGCCAGCTCACCAATCGGCGGCCGAGGGACC. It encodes CASSPIGGRGT. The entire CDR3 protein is CASSPIGGRGTQYF. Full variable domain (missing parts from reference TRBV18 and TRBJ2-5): NAGVMQNPRHLVRRRGQEARLRCSPMKGHSHVYWYRQLPEEGLKFMVYLQKENIIDESGMPKERFSAEFPKEGPSILRIQQVVRGDSAAYFCASSPIGGRGTQYFGPGTRLLVL.

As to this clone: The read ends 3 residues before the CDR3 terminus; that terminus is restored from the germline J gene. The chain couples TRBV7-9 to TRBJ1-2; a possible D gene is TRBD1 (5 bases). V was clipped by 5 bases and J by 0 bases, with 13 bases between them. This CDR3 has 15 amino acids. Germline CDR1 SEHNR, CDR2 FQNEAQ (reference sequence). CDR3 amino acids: CASSPGLLANYGYTF. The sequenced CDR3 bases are TGTGCCAGCAGCCCGGGACTCCTGGCTAACTATGGC.

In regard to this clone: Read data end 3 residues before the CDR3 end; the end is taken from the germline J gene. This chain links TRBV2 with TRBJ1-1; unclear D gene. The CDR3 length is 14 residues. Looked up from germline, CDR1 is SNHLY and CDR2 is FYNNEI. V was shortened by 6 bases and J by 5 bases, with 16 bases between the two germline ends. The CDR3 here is CASSLIRVPTEAFF. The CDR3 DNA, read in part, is TGTGCCAGCAGCCTGATCCGGGTCCCGACTGAA.

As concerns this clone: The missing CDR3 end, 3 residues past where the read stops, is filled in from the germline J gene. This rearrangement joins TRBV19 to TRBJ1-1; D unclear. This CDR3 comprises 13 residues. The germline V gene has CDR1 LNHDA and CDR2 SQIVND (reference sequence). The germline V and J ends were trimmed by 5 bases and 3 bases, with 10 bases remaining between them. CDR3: CASSRGWDTEAFF. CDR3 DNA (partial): TGTGCCAGTAGTCGGGGATGGGACACTGAA.

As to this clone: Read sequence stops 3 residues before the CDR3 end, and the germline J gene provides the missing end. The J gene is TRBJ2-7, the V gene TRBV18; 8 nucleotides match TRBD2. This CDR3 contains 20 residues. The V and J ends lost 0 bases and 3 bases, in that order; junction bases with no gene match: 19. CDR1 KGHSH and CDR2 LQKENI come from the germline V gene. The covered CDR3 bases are TGTGCCAGCTCACCACCACTCGGGACTAGTTTCCCGAGAACGCACTACGAG. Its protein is CASSPPLGTSFPRTHYE. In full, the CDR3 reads CASSPPLGTSFPRTHYEQYF. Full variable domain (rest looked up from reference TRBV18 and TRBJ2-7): NAGVMQNPRHLVRRRGQEARLRCSPMKGHSHVYWYRQLPEEGLKFMVYLQKENIIDESGMPKERFSAEFPKEGPSILRIQQVVRGDSAAYFCASSPPLGTSFPRTHYEQYFGPGTRLTVT.

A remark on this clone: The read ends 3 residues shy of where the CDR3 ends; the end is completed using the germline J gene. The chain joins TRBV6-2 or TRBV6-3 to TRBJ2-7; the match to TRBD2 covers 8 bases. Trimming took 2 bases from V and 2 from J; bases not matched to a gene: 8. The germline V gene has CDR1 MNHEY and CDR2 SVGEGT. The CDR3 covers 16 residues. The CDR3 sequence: CASSYGGSSGPYEQYF. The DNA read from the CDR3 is TGTGCCAGCAGTTACGGGGGGTCTAGCGGGCCCTACGAG.

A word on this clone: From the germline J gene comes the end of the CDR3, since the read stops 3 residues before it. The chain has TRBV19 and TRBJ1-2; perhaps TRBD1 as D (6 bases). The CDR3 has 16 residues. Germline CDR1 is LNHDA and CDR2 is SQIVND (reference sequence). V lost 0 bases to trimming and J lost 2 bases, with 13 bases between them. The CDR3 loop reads CASSIDSGETNYGYTF. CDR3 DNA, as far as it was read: TGTGCCAGTAGTATAGATTCAGGGGAGACCAACTATGGC. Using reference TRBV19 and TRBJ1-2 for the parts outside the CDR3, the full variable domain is DGGITQSPKYLFRKEGQNVTLSCEQNLNHDAMYWYRQDPGQGLRLIYYSQIVNDFQKGDIAEGYSVSREKKESFPLTVTSAQKNPTAFYLCASSIDSGETNYGYTFGSGTRLTVV.

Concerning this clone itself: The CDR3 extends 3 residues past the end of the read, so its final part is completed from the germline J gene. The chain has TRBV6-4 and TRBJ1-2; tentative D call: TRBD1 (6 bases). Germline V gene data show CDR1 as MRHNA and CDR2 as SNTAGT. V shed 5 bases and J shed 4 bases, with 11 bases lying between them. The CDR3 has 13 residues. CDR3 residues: CASSLQGGYGYTF. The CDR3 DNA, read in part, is TGTGCCAGCAGTCTACAGGGTGGCTATGGC.

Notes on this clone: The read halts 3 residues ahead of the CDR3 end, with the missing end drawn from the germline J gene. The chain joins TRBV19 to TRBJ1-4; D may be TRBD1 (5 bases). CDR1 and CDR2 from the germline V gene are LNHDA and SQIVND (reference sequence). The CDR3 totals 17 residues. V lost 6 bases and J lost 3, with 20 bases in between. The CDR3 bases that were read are TGTGCCAGTAGCAACTGGGCCAGGGCGGTGCCTAATGAAAAA. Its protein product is CASSNWARAVPNEK. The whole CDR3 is CASSNWARAVPNEKLFF.

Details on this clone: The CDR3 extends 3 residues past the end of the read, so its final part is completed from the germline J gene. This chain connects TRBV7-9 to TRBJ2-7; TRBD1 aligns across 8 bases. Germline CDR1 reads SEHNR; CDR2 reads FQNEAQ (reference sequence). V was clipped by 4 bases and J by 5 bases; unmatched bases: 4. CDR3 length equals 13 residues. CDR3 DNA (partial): TGTGCCAGCAGCTCGGACAGGGCGCACGAG. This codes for CASSSDRAHE. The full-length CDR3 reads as CASSSDRAHEQYF.

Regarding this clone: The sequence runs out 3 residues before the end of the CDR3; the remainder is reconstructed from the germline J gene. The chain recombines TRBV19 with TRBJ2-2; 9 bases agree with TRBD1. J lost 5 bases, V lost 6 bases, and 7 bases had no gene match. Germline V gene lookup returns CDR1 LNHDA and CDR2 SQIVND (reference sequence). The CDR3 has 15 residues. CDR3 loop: CASSTRGTGTGELFF. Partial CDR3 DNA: TGTGCCAGTAGCACGAGGGGGACAGGGACCGGGGAG.

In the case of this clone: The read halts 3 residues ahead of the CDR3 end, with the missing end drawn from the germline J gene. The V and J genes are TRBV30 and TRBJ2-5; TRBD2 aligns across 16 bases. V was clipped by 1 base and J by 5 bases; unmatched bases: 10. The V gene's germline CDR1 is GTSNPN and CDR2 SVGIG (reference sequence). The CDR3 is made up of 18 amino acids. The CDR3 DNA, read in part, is TGTGCCTGGAGTGGCCCAGGGACTAGCGGGAGGGAGGAGGAGACC. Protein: CAWSGPGTSGREEET. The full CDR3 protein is CAWSGPGTSGREEETQYF.

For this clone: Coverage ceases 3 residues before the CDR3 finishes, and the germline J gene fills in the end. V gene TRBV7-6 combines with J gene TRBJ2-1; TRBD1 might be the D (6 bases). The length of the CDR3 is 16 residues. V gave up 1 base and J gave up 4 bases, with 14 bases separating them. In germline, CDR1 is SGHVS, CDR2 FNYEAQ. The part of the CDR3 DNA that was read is TGTGCCAGCAGCTTAGGTGGACAGCAAACTTACAATGAG. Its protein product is CASSLGGQQTYNE. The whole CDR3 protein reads CASSLGGQQTYNEQFF.

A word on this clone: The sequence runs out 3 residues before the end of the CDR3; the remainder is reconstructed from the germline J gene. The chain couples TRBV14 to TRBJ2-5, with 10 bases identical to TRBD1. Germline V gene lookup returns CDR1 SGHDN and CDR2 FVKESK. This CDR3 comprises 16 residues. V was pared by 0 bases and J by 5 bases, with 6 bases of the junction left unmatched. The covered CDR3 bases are TGTGCCAGCAGCCAAGACCGGACAGGGGGGTTGGAGACC. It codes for CASSQDRTGGLET. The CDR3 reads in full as CASSQDRTGGLETQYF.

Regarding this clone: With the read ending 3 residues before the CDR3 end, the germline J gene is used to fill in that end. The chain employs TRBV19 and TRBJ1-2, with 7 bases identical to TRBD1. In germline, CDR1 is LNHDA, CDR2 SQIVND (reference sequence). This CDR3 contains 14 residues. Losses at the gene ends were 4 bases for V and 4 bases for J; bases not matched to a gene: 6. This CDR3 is CASSKGATSYGYTF. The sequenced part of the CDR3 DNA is TGTGCCAGTAGTAAGGGGGCAACATCCTATGGC. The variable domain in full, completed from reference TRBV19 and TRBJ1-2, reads DGGITQSPKYLFRKEGQNVTLSCEQNLNHDAMYWYRQDPGQGLRLIYYSQIVNDFQKGDIAEGYSVSREKKESFPLTVTSAQKNPTAFYLCASSKGATSYGYTFGSGTRLTVV.

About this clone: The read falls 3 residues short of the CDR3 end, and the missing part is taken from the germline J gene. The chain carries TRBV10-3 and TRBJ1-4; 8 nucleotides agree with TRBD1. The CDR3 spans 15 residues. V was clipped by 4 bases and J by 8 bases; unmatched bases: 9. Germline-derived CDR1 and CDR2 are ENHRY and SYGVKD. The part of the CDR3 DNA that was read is TGTGCCATCAGTGGGGGGACAGGCCGCCAAGAAAAA. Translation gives CAISGGTGRQEK. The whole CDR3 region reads CAISGGTGRQEKLFF.

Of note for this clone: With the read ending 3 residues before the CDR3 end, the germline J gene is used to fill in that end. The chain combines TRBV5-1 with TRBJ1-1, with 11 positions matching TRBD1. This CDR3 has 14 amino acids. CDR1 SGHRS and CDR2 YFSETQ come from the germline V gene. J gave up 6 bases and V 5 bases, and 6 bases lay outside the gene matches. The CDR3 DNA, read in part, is TGCGCCAGCAGTCTCCCGGGACAGGGGGCTGAA. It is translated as CASSLPGQGAE. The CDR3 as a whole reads CASSLPGQGAEAFF.

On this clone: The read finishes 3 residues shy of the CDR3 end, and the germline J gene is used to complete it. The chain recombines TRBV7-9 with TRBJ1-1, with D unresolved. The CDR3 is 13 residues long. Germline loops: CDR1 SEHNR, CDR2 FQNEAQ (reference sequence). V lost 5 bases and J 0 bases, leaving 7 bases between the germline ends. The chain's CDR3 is CASSTAVNTEAFF. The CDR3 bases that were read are TGTGCCAGCAGCACAGCAGTGAACACTGAA.

The CDR3: CASRSRAAPGNTIYF. Incomplete CDR3 DNA: TGTGCCAGCAGATCCAGGGCTGCTCCAGGAAACACC. The chain has TRBV13 and TRBJ1-3; weak D call: TRBD1 (5 bases). The read ends 3 residues shy of where the CDR3 ends; the end is completed using the germline J gene. Deletions cut 6 bases from V and 4 bases from J, with 16 bases between. The V gene's germline CDR1 is PRHDT and CDR2 FYEKMQ (reference sequence). The CDR3 extends over 15 amino acids.

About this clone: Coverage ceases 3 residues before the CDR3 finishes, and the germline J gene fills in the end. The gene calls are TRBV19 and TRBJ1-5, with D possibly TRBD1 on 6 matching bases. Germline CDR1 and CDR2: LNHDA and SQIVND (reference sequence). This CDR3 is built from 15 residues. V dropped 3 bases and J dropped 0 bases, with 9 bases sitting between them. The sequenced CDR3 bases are TGTGCCAGTAGTATGGGGACACCTAGCAATCAGCCC. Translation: CASSMGTPSNQP. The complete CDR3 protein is CASSMGTPSNQPQHF.

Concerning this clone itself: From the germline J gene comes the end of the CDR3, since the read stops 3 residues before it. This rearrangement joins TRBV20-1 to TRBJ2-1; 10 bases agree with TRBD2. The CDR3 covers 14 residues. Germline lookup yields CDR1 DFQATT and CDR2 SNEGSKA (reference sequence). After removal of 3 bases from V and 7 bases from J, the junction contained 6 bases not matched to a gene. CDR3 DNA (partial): TGCAGTGCTAGTCTAACTAGCGGGACAAATGAG. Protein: CSASLTSGTNE. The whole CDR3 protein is CSASLTSGTNEQFF.